The 22 T cell receptor beta chains given below trace back to one sample, sequenced in a study of blood T cell repertoires in COVID-19. The protocol was immunoSEQ multiplex PCR, while the TCRdb copy is restricted to in-frame clones and leaves out a portion. The data hold 150,000 or so clones, with 82% observed a single time. Sequencing was performed on peripheral blood. The receptors here all came from a human donor with acute or convalescent COVID-19. The donor label of this sample is uncertain.

V and J are TRBV6-1 and TRBJ2-5, with 8 nucleotides matching TRBD1. The V and J ends lost 3 bases and 5 bases, in that order; junction bases with no gene match: 5. The CDR3 covers 14 residues. Per germline, CDR1 MNHNS and CDR2 SASEGT. CDR3 in DNA: TGTGCCAGCAGTGATACAGGGGGGTGGGAGACCCAGTACTTC. Amino acids: CASSDTGGWETQYF.

This chain uses TRBV11-2 with TRBJ2-5; TRBD2 agrees at 7 bases. The CDR3 extends over 16 amino acids. CDR1 SGHAT and CDR2 FQNNGV come from the germline V gene. The V gene end was trimmed by 2 bases and the J gene end by 1 base; junction bases not matched to a gene: 7. The CDR3 here is CASSLRRGRRQETQYF. The CDR3, as DNA: TGTGCCAGCAGCTTACGGCGGGGGAGGCGCCAAGAGACCCAGTACTTC.

The chain combines TRBV20-1 with TRBJ2-7, with TRBD2 as a possible D gene (5 bases). With 6 bases removed from V and 5 bases from J, the gap between germline ends came to 11 bases. The length of the CDR3 is 11 residues. Germline CDR1 and CDR2: DFQATT and SNEGSKA (reference sequence). Here the CDR3 DNA reads TGCAGTGCGATTCGGGGAAACGAGCAGTACTTC. This encodes CSAIRGNEQYF.

The CDR3 region has the DNA TGCGCCAGCAAAGCAGGGGCTTTTGACACCGGGGAGCTGTTTTTT. Translating it yields CASKAGAFDTGELFF. V and J are TRBV5-1 and TRBJ2-2, with D possibly being TRBD1 (6 bases). The germline V gene has CDR1 SGHRS and CDR2 YFSETQ. This CDR3 is built from 15 residues. V lost 6 bases and J 3 bases, leaving 15 bases between the germline ends.

This chain links TRBV7-9 with TRBJ2-7, with D perhaps matching TRBD1 (6 bases). Germline CDR1 SEHNR, CDR2 FQNEAQ (reference sequence). The CDR3 spans 15 residues. V lost 1 base, J lost 0 bases, and 10 bases lay in between. The DNA of the CDR3 is TGTGCCAGCAGCTTAGTCCAGGGGAGCTCCTACGAGCAGTACTTC. The encoded protein is CASSLVQGSSYEQYF.

A single count supports this clone. The chain links TRBV10-1 to TRBJ2-1, with D possibly TRBD2 on 6 matching bases. CDR1 is WNHNN and CDR2 is SYGVQD in the germline V gene (reference sequence). Deletions cut 0 bases from V and 2 bases from J, with 11 bases between. The CDR3 is 16 residues long. CDR3 protein: CASSESAGSPYNEQFF. The DNA of the CDR3 is TGCGCCAGCAGTGAGTCGGCGGGGTCCCCCTACAATGAGCAGTTCTTC.

This clone was picked up one time. This rearrangement joins TRBV5-1 to TRBJ1-5; TRBD1 might be the D (5 bases). The CDR3 contains 14 residues. From germline, CDR1 is SGHRS and CDR2 YFSETQ. Trimming stripped 4 bases from V and 1 base from J, with 9 bases between. The CDR3 is CASSISGSNQPQHF. Written as DNA, the CDR3 is TGCGCCAGCAGCATTTCAGGGAGCAATCAGCCCCAGCATTTT. The entire variable domain, with the rest obtained from reference TRBV5-1 and TRBJ1-5, is as follows: KAGVTQTPRYLIKTRGQQVTLSCSPISGHRSVSWYQQTPGQGLQFLFEYFSETQRNKGNFPGRFSGRQFSNSRSEMNVSTLELGDSALYLCASSISGSNQPQHFGDGTRLSIL.

V and J are TRBV19 and TRBJ1-3, with D unresolved. The CDR3 spans 18 residues. Germline V CDR1 and CDR2: LNHDA, SQIVND (reference sequence). The V end lost 7 bases, the J end lost 1 base, and 23 bases lay between the germline ends. CDR3 residues: CASTARSRRQGSGNTIYF. In DNA, the CDR3 is TGTGCCAGTACTGCCCGCTCTCGTCGACAAGGATCTGGAAACACCATATATTTT.

The chain has TRBV12-5 and TRBJ2-1; 7 bases are a match to TRBD1. J was trimmed by 2 bases and V by 5 bases; bases with no gene match: 6. Per germline, CDR1 LGHNT and CDR2 FRNRAP. The CDR3 consists of 15 residues. CDR3 residues: CASGPGTDPYNEQFF. The CDR3 bases are TGTGCTAGTGGTCCAGGGACAGACCCCTACAATGAGCAGTTCTTC.

CDR3 region: CASSFARQGRGTEAFF. CDR3 DNA sequence: TGTGCCAGCAGCTTCGCGAGGCAGGGAAGAGGCACTGAAGCTTTCTTT. V usage is TRBV11-2 and J usage is TRBJ1-1; a possible D gene is TRBD1 (5 bases). This CDR3 has 16 amino acids. Per the germline V gene, CDR1 is SGHAT and CDR2 is FQNNGV. V was cut by 3 bases and J by 4 bases, with 18 bases left in between.

V usage is TRBV18 and J usage is TRBJ1-2; 7 bases are a match to TRBD1. The CDR3 spans 14 residues. With V trimmed by 4 bases and J by 8 bases, 10 bases remained unmatched. Germline loops: CDR1 KGHSH, CDR2 LQKENI. The CDR3 DNA reads as TGTGCCAGCTCACTTGACAGGGTATCGAGGGGCTACACCTTC. Translating gives CASSLDRVSRGYTF.

CDR3 coding DNA: TGTGCCAGCAGATCCACAGGGGGGACCGGGGAGCTGTTTTTT. Protein product: CASRSTGGTGELFF. This chain uses TRBV2 with TRBJ2-2, with 8 bases that match TRBD1. Germline V gene sequence: CDR1 SNHLY, CDR2 FYNNEI. V shed 6 bases and J 5 bases; nucleotides not matched to a gene: 5. The CDR3 length is 14 residues. The complete variable domain, with remaining parts taken from reference TRBV2 and TRBJ2-2, reads EPEVTQTPSHQVTQMGQEVILRCVPISNHLYFYWYRQILGQKVEFLVSFYNNEISEKSEIFDDQFSVERPDGSNFTLKIRSTKLEDSAMYFCASRSTGGTGELFFGEGSRLTVL.

The chain uses TRBV19 and TRBJ1-1; 7 bases are shared with TRBD1. The CDR3 is made up of 15 amino acids. CDR1 and CDR2 (germline): LNHDA, SQIVND (reference sequence). The ends lost 5 bases at V and 4 bases at J; junction bases unmatched: 10. Here the CDR3 reads CASSAPHRGSTEAFF. In nucleotides, the CDR3 is TGTGCCAGTAGTGCGCCTCACAGGGGTTCCACTGAAGCTTTCTTT.

This chain uses TRBV4-2 with TRBJ2-3; D not resolved. Germline V CDR1 and CDR2: LGHNA, YNFKEQ. V dropped 0 bases and J dropped 6 bases, with 10 bases sitting between them. The length of the CDR3 is 14 residues. In DNA form, the CDR3 reads TGTGCCAGCAGCCAAGATAAACCCGGGGATACGCAGTATTTT. Its protein is CASSQDKPGDTQYF.

The chain couples TRBV7-6 to TRBJ2-7, with D maybe TRBD1 (6 bases). V was pared by 5 bases and J by 0 bases, with 14 bases between. The CDR3 is 15 residues long. The germline V gene encodes CDR1 SGHVS and CDR2 FNYEAQ. CDR3 in DNA: TGTGCCAGCAGCCCAGGACAGTTTAGCTCCTACGAGCAGTACTTC. Its translation: CASSPGQFSSYEQYF.

This clone was seen a handful of times. This chain joins TRBV7-2 and TRBJ2-7, with D perhaps matching TRBD2 (6 bases). The CDR3 is 15 amino acids. The germline V gene encodes CDR1 SGHTA and CDR2 FQGNSA. Trimming stripped 5 bases from V and 4 bases from J, with 18 bases between. The CDR3 region is CASSLVGGAGYEQYF. The CDR3 DNA follows: TGTGCCAGCAGCCTAGTCGGCGGGGCAGGGTACGAGCAGTACTTC.

The chain couples TRBV6-5 to TRBJ1-4, with TRBD1 as a possible D gene (6 bases). The germline V and J ends were trimmed by 7 bases and 7 bases, with 10 bases remaining between them. Germline V CDR1 and CDR2: MNHEY, SVGAGI. CDR3 length: 12 residues. CDR3 coding DNA: TGTGCCAGCACACCACAGGGTGAAAAACTGTTTTTT. This translates into CASTPQGEKLFF.

The chain couples TRBV30 to TRBJ1-4, with 11 nucleotides matching TRBD1. The germline gives CDR1 GTSNPN, CDR2 SVGIG (reference sequence). This CDR3 contains 15 residues. Unmatched junction bases numbered 9, after V lost 4 bases and J lost 8 bases. The CDR3: CAWNRGGQGDEKLFF. For the CDR3, the DNA is TGTGCCTGGAATAGGGGGGGACAGGGGGACGAAAAACTGTTTTTT.

The chain carries TRBV9 and TRBJ1-5, with D tentatively TRBD1 (6 bases). From germline, CDR1 is SGDLS and CDR2 YYNGEE. The CDR3 loop spans 14 amino acids. V lost 3 bases, J lost 3 bases, and 10 bases lay in between. CDR3 protein: CASSAGGDNQPQHF. The CDR3 nucleotides read TGTGCCAGCAGCGCTGGGGGCGACAATCAGCCCCAGCATTTT. Filled out from reference TRBV9 and TRBJ1-5, the complete variable domain reads DSGVTQTPKHLITATGQRVTLRCSPRSGDLSVYWYQQSLDQGLQFLIQYYNGEERAKGNILERFSAQQFPDLHSELNLSSLELGDSALYFCASSAGGDNQPQHFGDGTRLSIL.

The chain carries TRBV3-1 (or the pseudogene TRBV3-2) and TRBJ2-4; the D gene is possibly TRBD2 (5 bases). Deletions cut 2 bases from V and 9 bases from J, with 20 bases between. This CDR3 comprises 16 residues. Germline V gives CDR1 LGHDT, CDR2 YNNKEL (reference sequence). CDR3 amino acids: CASSQSLRETAGIQYF. Here the CDR3 DNA reads TGTGCCAGCAGCCAATCTCTCCGGGAAACGGCGGGCATTCAGTACTTC.

The CDR3: CASSAILGGRNGETQYF. DNA of the CDR3: TGTGCCAGCAGTGCCATCCTCGGAGGGCGGAATGGGGAGACCCAGTACTTC. The chain employs TRBV6-4 and TRBJ2-5; D is possibly TRBD2 (6 bases). This CDR3 is built from 17 residues. V shed 4 bases and J shed 5 bases, with 23 bases lying between them. Germline V gene lookup returns CDR1 MRHNA and CDR2 SNTAGT.

The chain links TRBV19 to TRBJ1-1; 7 positions match TRBD1. The CDR3 is made up of 12 amino acids. The germline CDR1 and CDR2 sequences are LNHDA and SQIVND (reference sequence). V shed 6 bases, J shed 14 bases, and the junction held 12 bases outside the gene matches. CDR3 in DNA: TGTGCCAGTAGGCCACAGGGGTTAGATCCCTTCTTT. It encodes CASRPQGLDPFF.